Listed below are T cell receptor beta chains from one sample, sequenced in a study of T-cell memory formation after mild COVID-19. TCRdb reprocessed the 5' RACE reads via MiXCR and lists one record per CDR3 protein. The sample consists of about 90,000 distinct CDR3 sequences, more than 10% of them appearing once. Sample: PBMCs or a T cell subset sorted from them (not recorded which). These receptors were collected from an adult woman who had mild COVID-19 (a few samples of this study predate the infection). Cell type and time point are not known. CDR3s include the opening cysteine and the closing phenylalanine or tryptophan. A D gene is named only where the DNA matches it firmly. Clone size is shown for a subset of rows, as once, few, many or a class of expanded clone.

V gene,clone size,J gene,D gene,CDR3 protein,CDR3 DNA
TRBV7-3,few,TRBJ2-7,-,CASRTGPSYEQYF,TGTGCCAGCAGGACGGGGCCGAGCTACGAGCAGTACTTC
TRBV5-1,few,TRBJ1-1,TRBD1,CASSRTGGGTEAFF,TGCGCCAGCAGCAGGACAGGGGGAGGCACTGAAGCTTTCTTT
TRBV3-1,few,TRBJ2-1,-,CASSQGHRAVEQFF,TGTGCCAGCAGCCAAGGCCACAGGGCGGTTGAGCAGTTCTTC
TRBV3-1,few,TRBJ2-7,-,CASSGRRTYEQYF,TGTGCCAGCAGCGGACGAAGGACCTACGAGCAGTACTTC
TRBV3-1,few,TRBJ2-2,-,CASELGAGAELFF,TGTGCCAGCGAGCTCGGGGCGGGCGCAGAGCTGTTTTTT
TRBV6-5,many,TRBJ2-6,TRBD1,CASSYWGQGPSGANVLTF,TGTGCCAGCAGTTACTGGGGACAGGGGCCCTCTGGGGCCAACGTCCTGACTTTC
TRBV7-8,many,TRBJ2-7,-,CASSPSASLYEQYF,TGTGCCAGCAGCCCCAGCGCCTCGCTATACGAGCAGTACTTC
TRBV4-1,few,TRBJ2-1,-,CAIMDQLHNEQFF,TGCGCCATTATGGACCAGCTCCACAATGAGCAGTTCTTC
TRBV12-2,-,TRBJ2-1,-,CASRLVTSGGPDEQFF,TGTGCAAGTCGCTTAGTGACTAGCGGGGGCCCCGATGAGCAGTTCTTC
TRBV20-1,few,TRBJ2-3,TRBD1,CSANTGVATDTQYF,TGCAGTGCCAATACAGGGGTGGCCACAGATACGCAGTATTTT